Each of the 24 T cell receptor beta chains below was sequenced from the same sample in a study of T-cell reconstitution after alpha-beta-depleted transplantation in children. Using unique molecular identifiers, the investigators prepared the TCRbeta library. In TCRdb, the PCR reads were re-called with MiXCR into one record per CDR3 protein. This sample carries around 700,000 distinct CDR3 sequences, approximately 14% of them seen once, and the ten largest clones take about 0.77%. Sequenced material: PBMCs, taken before TCRalphabeta/CD19-depleted stem cell transplant. The receptors were gathered from a girl aged 2 to 10 with congenital amegakaryocytic thrombocytopenia, due to receive a stem cell transplant.

This clonotype was picked up a small number of times. The rearrangement links TRBV19 to TRBJ2-2; 10 bases match TRBD2. Germline trimming cut 6 bases from V and 5 bases from J; bases unmatched to any gene: 6. Germline CDR1 reads LNHDA; CDR2 reads SQIVND (reference sequence). The CDR3 is 15 residues long. The CDR3 protein is CASRLAGDRTGELFF. In DNA, the CDR3 is TGTGCCAGTAGGCTAGCGGGAGACCGGACCGGGGAGCTGTTTTTT.

This clonotype appeared many times. V usage is TRBV15 and J usage is TRBJ2-1; D is unresolved. The CDR3 is 14 amino acids. Trimming pared 9 bases from V and 1 base from J, leaving 13 bases between. The germline gives CDR1 LNHNV, CDR2 YYDKDF (reference sequence). CDR3 sequence reads: CATGSVGSYNEQFF. As DNA, the CDR3 is TGTGCCACAGGGTCCGTAGGGTCCTACAATGAGCAGTTCTTC.

The rearrangement joins TRBV28 to TRBJ1-2; perhaps TRBD1 as D (6 bases). The V gene's germline CDR1 is MDHEN and CDR2 SYDVKM. This CDR3 is 15 amino acids long. V was trimmed by 6 bases and J by 4 bases, leaving 18 bases between them. CDR3 sequence (DNA): TGTGCCAGCAGGATCAGTCAGGGGCTACCCTATGGCTACACCTTC. Translation: CASRISQGLPYGYTF.

This clonotype showed up many times. The chain has TRBV5-1 and TRBJ1-1, with a tentative D call TRBD1 (5 bases). V gave up 4 bases and J gave up 3 bases, with 16 bases separating them. The germline gives CDR1 SGHRS, CDR2 YFSETQ. CDR3 length: 15 residues. CDR3 sequence (DNA): TGCGCCAGCAGCCTGGACGGGACGGGGCACACTGAAGCTTTCTTT. Its protein is CASSLDGTGHTEAFF.

The J gene is TRBJ2-1, the V gene TRBV20-1; TRBD2 aligns across 8 bases. There are 13 residues in the CDR3. The junction had 6 bases not matched to a gene; V was cut back by 3 bases and J by 8 bases. From germline, CDR1 is DFQATT and CDR2 SNEGSKA (reference sequence). The CDR3 sequence: CSASRREADEQFF. DNA of the CDR3: TGCAGTGCTAGTAGGCGGGAGGCAGATGAGCAGTTCTTC.

This clonotype was recorded at least ten times. This chain joins TRBV28 and TRBJ2-7; 8 nucleotides line up with TRBD1. The CDR3 totals 13 residues. The junction had 6 bases not matched to a gene; V was cut back by 6 bases and J by 5 bases. Germline V gene data show CDR1 as MDHEN and CDR2 as SYDVKM. CDR3 amino acids: CASSRQGINEQYF. CDR3 coding DNA: TGTGCCAGCAGCCGACAGGGGATCAACGAGCAGTACTTC.

The rearrangement uses TRBV11-2 and TRBJ2-3, with a weak D call TRBD2 (6 bases). The V end lost 4 bases, the J end lost 4 bases, and 15 bases lay between the germline ends. The CDR3 length is 15 residues. Germline lookup yields CDR1 SGHAT and CDR2 FQNNGV. The CDR3 region is CASSWDFMGADTQYF. CDR3 bases: TGTGCCAGCAGCTGGGACTTCATGGGGGCAGATACGCAGTATTTT.

This clonotype was counted many times. The rearrangement joins TRBV4-1 to TRBJ2-7; D remains unclear. This CDR3 region has 13 residues. Germline loops: CDR1 MGHRA, CDR2 YSYEKL. Trimming left V 2 bases short and J 3 bases short, with 8 bases between. This CDR3 reads CASSQLLLYEQYF. CDR3 bases: TGCGCCAGCAGCCAACTTCTCCTCTACGAGCAGTACTTC.

Notes on this clonotype: Given a much more abundant clone one base away, this may be a read error. The chain's CDR3 is CASSWRQTTRTDTQYF. The CDR3 DNA reads TGCGCCAGCAGCTGGCGACAGACCACGCGCACAGATACGCAGTATTTT. V usage is TRBV5-1 and J usage is TRBJ2-3; tentatively, D is TRBD1 (5 bases). This CDR3 comprises 16 residues. Per the germline V gene, CDR1 is SGHRS and CDR2 is YFSETQ. V was shortened by 3 bases and J by 1 base, with 15 bases between the two germline ends.

This clonotype was counted ten times or more. This sequence joins TRBV20-1 and TRBJ2-3; D possibly matches TRBD1 or TRBD2 (5 bases each). V was pared by 1 base and J by 2 bases, with 7 bases between. The CDR3 sequence is 13 residues long. CDR1 and CDR2 from the germline V gene are DFQATT and SNEGSKA (reference sequence). CDR3 sequence reads: CSARVGTTDTQYF. Here the CDR3 DNA reads TGCAGTGCTAGAGTTGGGACCACAGATACGCAGTATTTT.

Remarks on this clonotype: This may be a read error: a much more frequent sequence differs by one nucleotide. The chain carries TRBV5-1 and TRBJ2-5, with D maybe TRBD2 (6 bases). This CDR3 region has 15 residues. Trimming stripped 4 bases from V and 5 bases from J, with 18 bases between. Germline CDR1 reads SGHRS; CDR2 reads YFSETQ. This CDR3 is CASSLLATSMETQYF. The CDR3 nucleotides read TGCGCCAGCAGCCTACTTGCGACTAGTATGGAGACCCAGTACTTC.

This clonotype was seen at least ten times. The chain links TRBV5-1 to TRBJ2-3, with 9 bases that match TRBD2. CDR3 length: 15 amino acids. Germline V gene data show CDR1 as SGHRS and CDR2 as YFSETQ. J was trimmed by 2 bases and V by 6 bases; bases with no gene match: 7. CDR3 protein: CASIWLAGTTDTQYF. The DNA for the CDR3 is TGCGCCAGCATCTGGCTAGCGGGAACCACAGATACGCAGTATTTT.

The sample holds many counts of this clonotype. The chain has TRBV5-1 and TRBJ2-7; no reliable D call. Germline assignment: CDR1 SGHRS and CDR2 YFSETQ. The CDR3 spans 15 residues. V was cut by 4 bases and J by 0 bases, with 14 bases left in between. CDR3: CASSDPRASSYEQYF. For the CDR3, the DNA is TGCGCCAGCAGCGACCCTAGGGCAAGCTCCTACGAGCAGTACTTC. The variable domain in full, with the rest retrieved from reference TRBV5-1 and TRBJ2-7, is KAGVTQTPRYLIKTRGQQVTLSCSPISGHRSVSWYQQTPGQGLQFLFEYFSETQRNKGNFPGRFSGRQFSNSRSEMNVSTLELGDSALYLCASSDPRASSYEQYFGPGTRLTVT.

This sequence joins TRBV7-6 and TRBJ2-1; D call uncertain. Germline V lookup: CDR1 SGHVS, CDR2 FNYEAQ. CDR3 length: 12 amino acids. V shed 5 bases and J shed 8 bases, with 10 bases lying between them. The CDR3 loop reads CASSRDGDEQFF. For the CDR3, the DNA is TGTGCCAGCAGCCGTGATGGGGATGAGCAGTTCTTC.

This clonotype appeared many times. The rearrangement joins TRBV5-1 to TRBJ2-5; the match to TRBD2 covers 10 bases. The CDR3 contains 14 residues. V shed 4 bases, J shed 5 bases, and the junction held 5 bases outside the gene matches. Germline CDR1 is SGHRS and CDR2 is YFSETQ. The CDR3 sequence: CASSLGAGGETQYF. Here the CDR3 DNA reads TGCGCCAGCAGCCTCGGAGCGGGAGGGGAGACCCAGTACTTC.

This clonotype was counted only a few times. The chain employs TRBV27 and TRBJ2-6; tentatively, D is TRBD1 or TRBD2 (5 bases each). Germline V gene data show CDR1 as MNHEY and CDR2 as SMNVEV (reference sequence). V was cut by 1 base and J by 4 bases, with 11 bases left in between. The CDR3 covers 16 residues. CDR3 residues: CASSLFWGSGANVLTF. The CDR3 DNA is TGTGCCAGCAGTTTATTTTGGGGGAGCGGGGCCAACGTCCTGACTTTC.

This clonotype has ten or more counts. The V and J genes are TRBV9 and TRBJ2-1; maybe TRBD2 (5 bases). This CDR3 is built from 15 residues. The V and J ends lost 1 base and 4 bases respectively, with 12 bases between them. Germline-derived CDR1 and CDR2 are SGDLS and YYNGEE. CDR3: CASSVLAGVYNEQFF. CDR3 in DNA: TGTGCCAGCAGCGTACTTGCCGGGGTATACAATGAGCAGTTCTTC. Looking up the rest from reference TRBV9 and TRBJ2-1 gives the full variable domain: DSGVTQTPKHLITATGQRVTLRCSPRSGDLSVYWYQQSLDQGLQFLIQYYNGEERAKGNILERFSAQQFPDLHSELNLSSLELGDSALYFCASSVLAGVYNEQFFGPGTRLTVL.

This chain uses TRBV3-1 with TRBJ2-2; D uncertain. Germline V CDR1 and CDR2: LGHDT, YNNKEL (reference sequence). This CDR3 has 14 residues. The V and J ends lost 1 base and 7 bases respectively, with 10 bases between them. Here the CDR3 DNA reads TGTGCCAGCAGCCAAGTTCCAGTGGTCGGGGAGCTGTTTTTT. This encodes CASSQVPVVGELFF.

This clonotype was seen a handful of times. This chain joins TRBV20-1 and TRBJ2-2; 9 bases align to TRBD2. Trimming took 0 bases from V and 6 from J; bases not matched to a gene: 2. The CDR3 has 14 residues. The germline V gene encodes CDR1 DFQATT and CDR2 SNEGSKA (reference sequence). The CDR3 nucleotides are TGCAGTGCTAGAGATTTAGCGGGAGCCGGGGAGCTGTTTTTT. This sequence encodes CSARDLAGAGELFF.

The chain joins TRBV5-1 to TRBJ1-2; a weak D match, TRBD1 (6 bases). V was clipped by 0 bases and J by 8 bases, with 11 bases between them. Germline V lookup: CDR1 SGHRS, CDR2 YFSETQ. This CDR3 spans 13 amino acids. DNA of the CDR3: TGCGCCAGCAGCTTGGACAGGGCTTTGGGCTACACCTTC. Protein sequence: CASSLDRALGYTF. The full variable domain, rest sourced from reference TRBV5-1 and TRBJ1-2, is KAGVTQTPRYLIKTRGQQVTLSCSPISGHRSVSWYQQTPGQGLQFLFEYFSETQRNKGNFPGRFSGRQFSNSRSEMNVSTLELGDSALYLCASSLDRALGYTFGSGTRLTVV.

In its sample, this clonotype was seen many times. V gene TRBV5-1 combines with J gene TRBJ2-3; D uncertain. V was shortened by 5 bases and J by 3 bases, with 7 bases between the two germline ends. The CDR3 has 12 amino acids. Germline V gene lookup returns CDR1 SGHRS and CDR2 YFSETQ. CDR3 nucleotides: TGCGCCAGCAGTCACGCAACAGATACGCAGTATTTT. It yields the protein CASSHATDTQYF. The whole variable domain, remainder taken from reference TRBV5-1 and TRBJ2-3, is KAGVTQTPRYLIKTRGQQVTLSCSPISGHRSVSWYQQTPGQGLQFLFEYFSETQRNKGNFPGRFSGRQFSNSRSEMNVSTLELGDSALYLCASSHATDTQYFGPGTRLTVL.

V is TRBV20-1 and J is TRBJ2-3; D gene unclear. The CDR3 contains 11 residues. Germline CDR1 reads DFQATT; CDR2 reads SNEGSKA (reference sequence). Between the trimmed V and J ends, which lost 6 bases and 4 bases, there was a span of 8 bases. The CDR3: CSAIKADTQYF. Here the CDR3 DNA reads TGCAGTGCCATCAAAGCAGATACGCAGTATTTT.

This clonotype appeared many times. The chain combines TRBV7-9 with TRBJ2-2; D gene ambiguous. The CDR3 length is 13 residues. CDR1 is SEHNR, CDR2 FQNEAQ, per germline (reference sequence). The V end lost 5 bases, the J end lost 6 bases, and 10 bases lay between the germline ends. In DNA form, the CDR3 reads TGTGCCAGCAGCCGGGCGGAGTCCGGGGAGCTGTTTTTT. Protein product: CASSRAESGELFF.

This clonotype was seen many times. V and J are TRBV20-1 and TRBJ2-1, with D maybe TRBD2 (5 bases). Looked up from germline, CDR1 is DFQATT and CDR2 is SNEGSKA (reference sequence). The V end lost 3 bases, the J end lost 4 bases, and 13 bases lay between the germline ends. The CDR3 sequence is 14 residues long. For the CDR3, the DNA is TGCAGTGCTAGGCTAGCCCGTGGGTACAATGAGCAGTTCTTC. Its translation: CSARLARGYNEQFF.